One sample yielded the 32 T cell receptor beta chains listed below, sequenced in a study of blood T cell repertoires in COVID-19. The assay was immunoSEQ multiplex PCR, and TCRdb's table has in-frame clones only and misses some. The sample has some 220,000 clones, approximately 80% seen once. The sequencing sample was made of peripheral blood. These receptors all stem from a man between 50 and 59 years old with active or convalescent COVID-19.

The genes are TRBV7-9 and TRBJ2-3, with TRBD1 matching 7 bases. Germline trimming cut 9 bases from V and 4 bases from J; bases unmatched to any gene: 10. This CDR3 comprises 14 residues. Per the germline V gene, CDR1 is SEHNR and CDR2 is FQNEAQ (reference sequence). CDR3 sequence reads: CASHRGTQADTQYF. The CDR3 DNA reads as TGTGCCAGTCACAGGGGAACACAGGCAGATACGCAGTATTTT.

The rearrangement uses TRBV2 and TRBJ2-7; D is possibly TRBD1 (6 bases). The CDR3 is 14 residues long. V was shortened by 2 bases and J by 4 bases, with 12 bases between the two germline ends. Germline V gene sequence: CDR1 SNHLY, CDR2 FYNNEI. CDR3 sequence: CASSEQGRGYEQYV. The CDR3 nucleotides are TGTGCCAGCAGTGAACAGGGGAGAGGGTACGAGCAGTACGTC.

The chain is built from TRBV28 and TRBJ1-5, with 9 nucleotides matching TRBD1. Germline V gene lookup returns CDR1 MDHEN and CDR2 SYDVKM. The CDR3 extends over 16 amino acids. Losses at the gene ends were 8 bases for V and 7 bases for J; bases not matched to a gene: 15. CDR3 coding DNA: TGTGCCAGCCGGAGTGGGGGACAGGGTATTTTCCAGCCCCAGCATTTT. It is translated as CASRSGGQGIFQPQHF.

This chain uses TRBV2 with TRBJ1-2; 8 positions agree with TRBD1. The CDR3 has 14 residues. CDR1 SNHLY and CDR2 FYNNEI come from the germline V gene. Trimming at V came to 1 base and at J to 7 bases, leaving 5 bases not matched to a gene. CDR3 sequence (DNA): TGTGCCAGCAGTGAAGGGACAGGGATGGGTGGCTACACCTTC. This encodes CASSEGTGMGGYTF.

CDR3 DNA sequence: TGTGCCAGCAGCCAAGTCGGGTGGGTTGGAAACACCATATATTTT. Its translation is CASSQVGWVGNTIYF. The rearrangement uses TRBV3-1 (or the pseudogene TRBV3-2) and TRBJ1-3; D unclear. Germline loops: CDR1 LGHDT, CDR2 YNNKEL (reference sequence). The CDR3 totals 15 residues. The V end was cut by 1 base, the J end by 3 bases, with 10 bases between.

The rearrangement links TRBV5-6 to TRBJ1-4; 9 bases line up with TRBD1. The V gene's germline CDR1 is SGHDT and CDR2 YYEEEE. The junction had 6 bases not matched to a gene; V was cut back by 2 bases and J by 7 bases. CDR3 length equals 15 residues. CDR3 sequence: CASSFTGGLSEKLFF. CDR3 sequence (DNA): TGTGCCAGCAGCTTTACAGGGGGCTTGAGTGAAAAACTGTTTTTT.

The gene calls are TRBV28 and TRBJ1-2; D might be TRBD1 (6 bases). This CDR3 has 13 amino acids. The germline CDR1 and CDR2 sequences are MDHEN and SYDVKM. V lost 7 bases and J 7 bases, leaving 16 bases between the germline ends. The DNA of the CDR3 is TGTGCCAGCAACAGGGAAATTATGGCTGGCTACACCTTC. This encodes CASNREIMAGYTF.

The J gene is TRBJ2-7, the V gene TRBV28; D remains ambiguous. CDR1 is MDHEN, CDR2 SYDVKM, per germline. The CDR3 is made up of 15 amino acids. Trimming took off 2 bases at V and 0 bases at J, with 11 bases between the two ends. The DNA of the CDR3 is TGTGCCAGCAGTTTACATGGTTTTAGCTCCTACGAGCAGTACTTC. As protein: CASSLHGFSSYEQYF.

The gene calls are TRBV28 and TRBJ2-2; the D gene is possibly TRBD2 (7 bases). Trimming took off 4 bases at V and 5 bases at J, with 23 bases between the two ends. The germline V gene has CDR1 MDHEN and CDR2 SYDVKM. This CDR3 contains 18 residues. The CDR3 nucleotides read TGTGCCAGCAGTTCCGGTGGGTGGCGGGGGCGAGGTACCGGGGAGCTGTTTTTT. The encoded protein is CASSSGGWRGRGTGELFF.

The chain recombines TRBV18 with TRBJ2-5; the match to TRBD2 covers 9 bases. Germline V CDR1 and CDR2: KGHSH, LQKENI. There are 17 residues in the CDR3. Trimming cost V 0 bases and J 5 bases; bases outside gene matches: 10. DNA of the CDR3: TGTGCCAGCTCACCACCGATCGAGCGGGGGGCTCGGGAGACCCAGTACTTC. This encodes CASSPPIERGARETQYF. The entire variable domain, with the rest obtained from reference TRBV18 and TRBJ2-5, is as follows: NAGVMQNPRHLVRRRGQEARLRCSPMKGHSHVYWYRQLPEEGLKFMVYLQKENIIDESGMPKERFSAEFPKEGPSILRIQQVVRGDSAAYFCASSPPIERGARETQYFGPGTRLLVL.

The DNA of the CDR3 is TGTGCCAGCAGTCCCCGGGACTCGCGGGAAGAGACCCAGTACTTC. Translating gives CASSPRDSREETQYF. The chain uses TRBV28 and TRBJ2-5, with D maybe TRBD2 (6 bases). Looked up from germline, CDR1 is MDHEN and CDR2 is SYDVKM. This CDR3 is 15 amino acids long. The germline V and J ends were trimmed by 5 bases and 3 bases, with 16 bases remaining between them.

This clone has a handful of counts. This chain links TRBV11-1 with TRBJ2-7; 7 bases align to TRBD1. Germline trimming cut 3 bases from V and 4 bases from J; bases unmatched to any gene: 3. CDR3 length: 13 residues. CDR1 and CDR2 (germline): SGHAT, FQDESV (reference sequence). CDR3 DNA: TGTGCCAGCAGCTTTAACAGGGGTTACGAGCAGTACTTC. Its translation: CASSFNRGYEQYF.

The chain combines TRBV5-6 with TRBJ2-1; the match to TRBD2 covers 10 bases. With 6 bases clipped from V and 9 bases from J, the junction kept 15 bases outside the gene matches. Germline lookup yields CDR1 SGHDT and CDR2 YYEEEE. This CDR3 region has 16 residues. CDR3 amino acids: CASNLWDLTSGPEQFF. CDR3 in DNA: TGTGCCAGCAACCTCTGGGACCTGACTAGCGGGCCTGAGCAGTTCTTC.

In DNA form, the CDR3 reads TGTGCCAGCAGTTCGGGGGGTGCAGAGACCCAGTACTTC. This translates into CASSSGGAETQYF. The rearrangement joins TRBV28 to TRBJ2-5; 7 positions agree with TRBD2. Germline loops: CDR1 MDHEN, CDR2 SYDVKM. The V and J ends lost 4 bases and 4 bases, in that order; junction bases with no gene match: 3. The CDR3 loop spans 13 amino acids.

The chain combines TRBV18 with TRBJ1-5, with D perhaps TRBD1 (6 bases). Trimming pared 8 bases from V and 1 base from J, leaving 9 bases between. The CDR3 is made up of 13 amino acids. The germline CDR1 and CDR2 sequences are KGHSH and LQKENI. The CDR3 bases are TGTGCCAGCAACGGACAGAGCAATCAGCCCCAGCATTTT. Its translation is CASNGQSNQPQHF.

The count of this clone is one. The chain is built from TRBV5-4 and TRBJ2-5; TRBD1 aligns across 9 bases. Germline V gives CDR1 SGHNT, CDR2 YYREEE (reference sequence). Germline trimming cut 4 bases from V and 4 bases from J; bases unmatched to any gene: 11. The CDR3 runs 16 residues. CDR3 DNA sequence: TGTGCCAGCAGCAACCAACAGGGGGCGGTGGGAGAGACCCAGTACTTC. Translation: CASSNQQGAVGETQYF.

The rearrangement uses TRBV6-2 or TRBV6-3 and TRBJ2-3, with 8 nucleotides matching TRBD2. Per germline, CDR1 MNHEY and CDR2 SVGEGT. The CDR3 has 20 amino acids. After removal of 0 bases from V and 0 bases from J, the junction contained 14 bases not matched to a gene. The CDR3: CASSYSMAPWREVSTDTQYF. CDR3 nucleotide sequence: TGTGCCAGCAGTTACTCGATGGCACCATGGCGGGAGGTTAGCACAGATACGCAGTATTTT.

This chain uses TRBV9 with TRBJ2-7, with 8 bases that match TRBD1. Germline values: CDR1 SGDLS, CDR2 YYNGEE. There are 16 residues in the CDR3. Unmatched junction bases numbered 11, after V lost 4 bases and J lost 2 bases. The CDR3 spells CASSPPDRGLTYEQYV. Written as DNA, the CDR3 is TGTGCCAGCAGCCCCCCCGACAGGGGCCTTACCTACGAGCAGTACGTC.

The J gene is TRBJ1-2, the V gene TRBV7-8; no clear D. The CDR3 has 12 residues. V lost 5 bases to trimming and J lost 4 bases, with 8 bases between them. Germline V lookup: CDR1 SGHVS, CDR2 FQNEAQ. CDR3 sequence (DNA): TGTGCCAGCAGCCATAACAGCTATGGCTACACCTTC. Translation gives CASSHNSYGYTF.

DNA of the CDR3: TGTGCCAGCACCTCCTTCCGGCAGGGGAACTATGGCTACACCTTC. This encodes CASTSFRQGNYGYTF. The chain is built from TRBV28 and TRBJ1-2; tentative D call: TRBD1 (6 bases). Germline V CDR1 and CDR2: MDHEN, SYDVKM. The V gene lost 7 bases and the J gene lost 2 bases, with 17 bases spanning the gap. The CDR3 runs 15 residues.

The V gene is TRBV10-3, the J gene TRBJ1-1, with 9 nucleotides matching TRBD1. The CDR3 covers 15 residues. With 6 bases clipped from V and 1 base from J, the junction kept 6 bases outside the gene matches. Per the germline V gene, CDR1 is ENHRY and CDR2 is SYGVKD. CDR3 sequence (DNA): TGTGCCATCAGGCGACAGGGGGGGTGGAACACTGAAGCTTTCTTT. As protein: CAIRRQGGWNTEAFF.

V and J are TRBV4-3 and TRBJ1-2, with D maybe TRBD1 (5 bases). Trimming stripped 4 bases from V and 3 bases from J, with 12 bases between. The germline CDR1 and CDR2 sequences are LGHNA and YSLEER. This CDR3 is 14 amino acids long. The CDR3 nucleotides are TGCGCCAGCAGCCCGACGACAGAAGACTATGGCTACACCTTC. This translates into CASSPTTEDYGYTF.

This clone is a singleton in its sample. The V call is TRBV27, the J call TRBJ1-2; TRBD1 agrees at 7 bases. V trimming: 8 bases; J trimming: 1 base; junction bases outside the gene matches: 10. The CDR3 contains 15 residues. Per the germline V gene, CDR1 is MNHEY and CDR2 is SMNVEV (reference sequence). CDR3 DNA: TGTGCCAGCCGGGAGGGGGCAGGCCTTAACTATGGCTACACCTTC. Its translation is CASREGAGLNYGYTF.

This chain links TRBV18 with TRBJ2-1, with D tentatively TRBD2 (6 bases). Trimming shortened V by 5 bases and J by 6 bases, and 11 bases separated the two germline ends. This CDR3 is built from 13 residues. Germline loops: CDR1 KGHSH, CDR2 LQKENI. CDR3 sequence (DNA): TGTGCCAGCTCATCGGGAGTTCCCAATGAGCAGTTCTTC. Its translation: CASSSGVPNEQFF. The entire variable domain, with the rest obtained from reference TRBV18 and TRBJ2-1, is as follows: NAGVMQNPRHLVRRRGQEARLRCSPMKGHSHVYWYRQLPEEGLKFMVYLQKENIIDESGMPKERFSAEFPKEGPSILRIQQVVRGDSAAYFCASSSGVPNEQFFGPGTRLTVL.

This clone has more than one count but fewer than ten. This chain links TRBV4-2 with TRBJ1-1; a weak D match, TRBD1 (5 bases). Trimming shortened V by 1 base and J by 2 bases, and 8 bases separated the two germline ends. CDR1 and CDR2 from the germline V gene are LGHNA and YNFKEQ. This CDR3 is built from 14 residues. The CDR3 bases are TGTGCCAGCAGCCAAGGCAGGGAAAACACTGAAGCTTTCTTT. Protein sequence: CASSQGRENTEAFF.

This clone was recorded only once. The rearrangement joins TRBV18 to TRBJ1-1, with 8 bases matching TRBD1. Germline CDR1 reads KGHSH; CDR2 reads LQKENI. The CDR3 is 13 residues long. V shed 3 bases, J shed 4 bases, and the junction held 1 base outside the gene matches. The CDR3 DNA is TGTGCCAGCTCACCTCAGGGGGCCACTGAAGCTTTCTTT. Protein product: CASSPQGATEAFF. The entire variable domain, with the rest obtained from reference TRBV18 and TRBJ1-1, is as follows: NAGVMQNPRHLVRRRGQEARLRCSPMKGHSHVYWYRQLPEEGLKFMVYLQKENIIDESGMPKERFSAEFPKEGPSILRIQQVVRGDSAAYFCASSPQGATEAFFGQGTRLTVV.

The chain combines TRBV24-1 with TRBJ1-5; 10 nucleotides match TRBD1. The length of the CDR3 is 16 residues. The V segment lost 6 bases and the J segment 7 bases; nucleotides outside the gene matches: 11. The V gene's germline CDR1 is KGHDR and CDR2 SFDVKD. The CDR3 bases are TGTGCCACCAGTACCCGGGACAGGGGAGGAGAACAGCCCCAGCATTTT. Translation gives CATSTRDRGGEQPQHF.

V is TRBV4-3 and J is TRBJ1-6; no clear D gene. The CDR3 spans 13 residues. Trimming left V 4 bases short and J 10 bases short, with 11 bases between. The germline CDR1 and CDR2 sequences are LGHNA and YSLEER. The DNA for the CDR3 is TGCGCCAGCAGCCTTTTTTCGGGGTCACCCCTCCACTTT. This encodes CASSLFSGSPLHF.

V usage is TRBV19 and J usage is TRBJ2-3; a possible D gene is TRBD2 (5 bases). Trimming took off 4 bases at V and 3 bases at J, with 14 bases between the two ends. This CDR3 comprises 15 residues. In germline, CDR1 is LNHDA, CDR2 SQIVND (reference sequence). The CDR3 protein is CASSNAPGWTDTQYF. The CDR3 region has the DNA TGTGCCAGTAGTAATGCCCCGGGATGGACAGATACGCAGTATTTT.

The rearrangement joins TRBV5-5 to TRBJ1-1; perhaps TRBD1 as D (6 bases). This CDR3 comprises 14 residues. Trimming stripped 0 bases from V and 5 bases from J, with 11 bases between. Germline CDR1 and CDR2: SGHKS and YYEKEE (reference sequence). CDR3 loop: CASSLGGRVTEAFF. DNA of the CDR3: TGTGCCAGCAGCTTGGGGGGGCGCGTGACTGAAGCTTTCTTT.

The V gene is TRBV19, the J gene TRBJ2-7; a weak D match, TRBD1 (6 bases). V was trimmed by 5 bases and J by 2 bases, leaving 10 bases between them. Looked up from germline, CDR1 is LNHDA and CDR2 is SQIVND (reference sequence). This CDR3 is built from 13 residues. CDR3 residues: CASSGGPTYEQYF. Written as DNA, the CDR3 is TGTGCCAGTAGTGGGGGCCCTACCTACGAGCAGTACTTC.

This clone was seen many times. The chain is built from TRBV5-1 and TRBJ2-2; weak D call: TRBD1 (5 bases). Trimming shortened V by 0 bases and J by 2 bases, and 8 bases separated the two germline ends. Per germline, CDR1 SGHRS and CDR2 YFSETQ. There are 15 residues in the CDR3. CDR3 in amino acids: CASSLGQSNTGELFF. CDR3 in DNA: TGCGCCAGCAGCTTGGGACAGAGTAACACCGGGGAGCTGTTTTTT.